The clone carrying this T cell receptor beta chain was detected only a few times. In the study's own analysis: Amplification with reference gene primers provided the estimates of nucleated cell counts. Clones were read by immunoSEQ multiplex PCR, and TCRdb kept only the in-frame ones, dropping some. V and J calls and clone size are those listed in that table; D and trimming were worked out from the DNA. The sample comprises hundreds of thousands of clones, over 80% of which are singletons, and over 6% rests with the top ten. V lost 0 bases and J 7 bases, leaving 6 bases between the germline ends. CDR3 length: 12 amino acids. The germline V gene encodes CDR1 MNHNS and CDR2 SASEGT. The record originates from a study of blood T cell repertoires in COVID-19.

This chain joins TRBV6-1 and TRBJ1-1; D might be TRBD1 (5 bases). The TCR was taken from a woman aged 45-65 years with COVID-19, enrolled during active disease. Source material: peripheral blood. CDR3 region: CASSEAGLEAFF. The CDR3 bases are TGTGCCAGCAGTGAAGCGGGGCTTGAAGCTTTCTTT.